The 27 T cell receptor beta chains given below trace back to one sample, sequenced in a study of blood T cell repertoires in COVID-19. Some clones are missing from TCRdb's copy, which holds only in-frame ones; the method was immunoSEQ multiplex PCR. Of roughly 120,000 clones detected, more than 70% appear once; the ten largest clones hold 7.5% to 9.5%. Sequencing was carried out using peripheral blood. These receptors originate from a woman aged 65 to 85 who had recovered from COVID-19.

The CDR3 here is CATSDLRGTSGVNTGELFF. The CDR3 coding sequence is TGTGCCACCAGTGATTTGCGCGGGACTAGCGGGGTTAACACCGGGGAGCTGTTTTTT. The chain links TRBV24-1 to TRBJ2-2, with 13 positions matching TRBD2. The germline gives CDR1 KGHDR, CDR2 SFDVKD. The CDR3 sequence is 19 residues long. Trimming at V came to 0 bases and at J to 2 bases, leaving 5 bases not matched to a gene.

This chain links TRBV7-3 with TRBJ2-5, with a possible D match to TRBD2 (5 bases). V lost 5 bases and J lost 1, with 14 bases in between. The CDR3 is 15 amino acids. Per germline, CDR1 SGHTA and CDR2 FQGTGA. The CDR3 nucleotides read TGTGCCAGCAGCCCTTTGGCGGGCATCCAAGAGACCCAGTACTTC. Residues: CASSPLAGIQETQYF. The full variable domain, completed using reference TRBV7-3 and TRBJ2-5, is GAGVSQTPSNKVTEKGKYVELRCDPISGHTALYWYRQSLGQGPEFLIYFQGTGAADDSGLPNDRFFAVRPEGSVSTLKIQRTERGDSAVYLCASSPLAGIQETQYFGPGTRLLVL.

The J gene is TRBJ1-5, the V gene TRBV10-3; 10 bases are shared with TRBD1. V was pared by 4 bases and J by 2 bases, with 5 bases of the junction left unmatched. This CDR3 has 16 residues. From germline, CDR1 is ENHRY and CDR2 SYGVKD. For the CDR3, the DNA is TGTGCCATCAGTGTCGGGACAGGGGAAGGCAATCAGCCCCAGCATTTT. It specifies CAISVGTGEGNQPQHF.

The chain employs TRBV7-6 and TRBJ1-2; perhaps TRBD1 as D (6 bases). The CDR3 contains 13 residues. Germline CDR1 SGHVS, CDR2 FNYEAQ. V lost 0 bases, J lost 4 bases, and 6 bases lay in between. The CDR3: CASSLAGAYGYTF. Here the CDR3 DNA reads TGTGCCAGCAGCTTAGCGGGGGCCTATGGCTACACCTTC.

This rearrangement joins TRBV30 to TRBJ1-5; the D gene is possibly TRBD1 (5 bases). The germline V gene has CDR1 GTSNPN and CDR2 SVGIG (reference sequence). CDR3 length equals 12 residues. With 3 bases removed from V and 4 bases from J, the gap between germline ends came to 7 bases. DNA for the CDR3: TGTGCCTGGAGCCAGGGAAATCAGCCCCAGCATTTT. Its translation is CAWSQGNQPQHF.

The genes are TRBV25-1 and TRBJ1-6; a weak D match, TRBD1 (5 bases). The CDR3 runs to 12 residues. Trimming stripped 10 bases from V and 8 bases from J, with 12 bases between. Germline loops: CDR1 MGHDK, CDR2 SYGVNS. The CDR3 DNA is TGTGCCACCCAGGGAACCCATTCACCCCTCCACTTT. This sequence encodes CATQGTHSPLHF.

The chain carries TRBV10-3 and TRBJ2-5; D may be TRBD1 (6 bases). Germline lookup yields CDR1 ENHRY and CDR2 SYGVKD. There are 14 residues in the CDR3. Trimming took off 2 bases at V and 4 bases at J, with 11 bases between the two ends. The CDR3 bases are TGTGCCATCAGTGAGACCCGAGGGGGAGAGACCCAGTACTTC. Translating it yields CAISETRGGETQYF.

The rearrangement joins TRBV18 to TRBJ1-1; TRBD1 aligns across 9 bases. J was trimmed by 6 bases and V by 3 bases; bases with no gene match: 11. CDR3 length equals 16 residues. Germline CDR1 reads KGHSH; CDR2 reads LQKENI. CDR3 residues: CASSPGTGLSGAEAFF. The CDR3 nucleotides read TGTGCCAGCTCACCTGGGACAGGGCTCTCGGGGGCTGAAGCTTTCTTT. Together with reference TRBV18 and TRBJ1-1, the CDR3 gives the full variable domain: NAGVMQNPRHLVRRRGQEARLRCSPMKGHSHVYWYRQLPEEGLKFMVYLQKENIIDESGMPKERFSAEFPKEGPSILRIQQVVRGDSAAYFCASSPGTGLSGAEAFFGQGTRLTVV.

This clone was detected a few times. V usage is TRBV19 and J usage is TRBJ2-5, with TRBD1 matching over 10 bases. From germline, CDR1 is LNHDA and CDR2 SQIVND (reference sequence). Trimming removed 0 bases from V and 5 bases from J; junction bases left unmatched: 9. The length of the CDR3 is 17 residues. In nucleotides, the CDR3 is TGTGCCAGTAGTATAGACAAGCCGGGACAGGGGTCGGAGACCCAGTACTTC. It codes for CASSIDKPGQGSETQYF.

The chain links TRBV9 to TRBJ2-7; a possible D gene is TRBD2 (6 bases). CDR1 is SGDLS and CDR2 is YYNGEE in the germline V gene. Trimming shortened V by 4 bases and J by 2 bases, and 13 bases separated the two germline ends. The CDR3 covers 14 residues. CDR3 nucleotide sequence: TGTGCCAGCAGCCACCAAGGCGGGGCCTACGAGCAGTACTTC. This translates into CASSHQGGAYEQYF.

V usage is TRBV5-6 and J usage is TRBJ2-7, with 8 bases matching TRBD2. The CDR3 contains 15 residues. Trimming cost V 2 bases and J 5 bases; bases outside gene matches: 9. Germline V gives CDR1 SGHDT, CDR2 YYEEEE. The CDR3 DNA reads TGTGCCAGCAGCTTTCGGGGCGGGGGGCTCGACGAGCAGTACTTC. Residues: CASSFRGGGLDEQYF.

There are a few counts of this clone. V and J are TRBV6-6 and TRBJ1-2; a possible D gene is TRBD1 (5 bases). The V and J ends lost 2 bases and 6 bases respectively, with 10 bases between them. This CDR3 has 13 residues. CDR1 and CDR2 (germline): MNHNY, SVGAGI (reference sequence). The CDR3 region is CASSYDRGNGYTF. CDR3 coding DNA: TGTGCCAGCAGTTACGACCGGGGGAATGGCTACACCTTC.

The J gene is TRBJ1-2, the V gene TRBV25-1; D gene unclear. The germline V and J ends were trimmed by 2 bases and 5 bases, with 9 bases remaining between them. This CDR3 region has 13 residues. Germline V gene sequence: CDR1 MGHDK, CDR2 SYGVNS. CDR3 sequence: CASSEGPGYGYTF. The CDR3 DNA reads TGTGCCAGCAGTGAAGGGCCGGGGTATGGCTACACCTTC.

The J gene is TRBJ2-7, the V gene TRBV4-2; perhaps TRBD1 as D (6 bases). Germline loops: CDR1 LGHNA, CDR2 YNFKEQ. Between the trimmed V and J ends, which lost 1 base and 2 bases, there was a span of 12 bases. This CDR3 has 15 amino acids. The CDR3 DNA reads TGTGCCAGCAGCCAAGTTTTGACAGGACCCTACGAGCAGTACTTC. Encoded protein: CASSQVLTGPYEQYF.

Here the CDR3 reads CASSQRLGEADTQYF. CDR3 sequence (DNA): TGTGCCAGCAGCCAGCGGTTGGGGGAGGCAGATACGCAGTATTTT. The chain combines TRBV9 with TRBJ2-3, with a tentative D call TRBD2 (6 bases). The length of the CDR3 is 15 residues. Germline values: CDR1 SGDLS, CDR2 YYNGEE. The germline V and J ends were trimmed by 4 bases and 4 bases, with 16 bases remaining between them.

This clone was observed a handful of times. The chain has TRBV4-1 and TRBJ1-4, with 9 positions matching TRBD1. V shed 1 base and J 7 bases; nucleotides not matched to a gene: 10. Germline-derived CDR1 and CDR2 are MGHRA and YSYEKL. The CDR3 contains 17 residues. The CDR3 DNA sequence: TGCGCCAGCAGCCAAGGCGGGGCCGGGACAGGGTTTGAAAAACTGTTTTTT. Its protein is CASSQGGAGTGFEKLFF.

The genes are TRBV7-2 and TRBJ2-3; perhaps TRBD2 as D (6 bases). Germline-derived CDR1 and CDR2 are SGHTA and FQGNSA. Deletions cut 3 bases from V and 4 bases from J, with 14 bases between. The CDR3 runs to 15 residues. CDR3 coding DNA: TGTGCCAGCAGCTTGGGGCTAGCGTCCGCAGATACGCAGTATTTT. Translated: CASSLGLASADTQYF.

This rearrangement joins TRBV7-2 to TRBJ1-3; D not certain. Germline CDR1 reads SGHTA; CDR2 reads FQGNSA. The germline V and J ends were trimmed by 2 bases and 4 bases, with 3 bases remaining between them. The CDR3 totals 12 residues. The CDR3 DNA reads as TGTGCCAGCAGCTTATTAGGAAACACCATATATTTT. Translating it yields CASSLLGNTIYF.

The chain uses TRBV4-3 and TRBJ1-4; TRBD1 matches 7 bases. This CDR3 spans 14 amino acids. Germline trimming cut 4 bases from V and 9 bases from J; bases unmatched to any gene: 8. CDR1 and CDR2 from the germline V gene are LGHNA and YSLEER. This chain's CDR3 is CASSRRLQGQKLFF. The CDR3 DNA is TGCGCCAGCAGCCGACGACTACAGGGGCAAAAACTGTTTTTT.

This clone was seen only a few times. The chain combines TRBV6-6 with TRBJ1-1; 7 bases align to TRBD1. The V and J ends lost 7 bases and 3 bases, in that order; junction bases with no gene match: 11. Looked up from germline, CDR1 is MNHNY and CDR2 is SVGAGI (reference sequence). The CDR3 covers 15 residues. CDR3 nucleotide sequence: TGTGCCAGCACTCCGGGACAGAAGTTATACACTGAAGCTTTCTTT. Protein: CASTPGQKLYTEAFF.

The rearrangement links TRBV19 to TRBJ1-3; TRBD1 matches 7 bases. CDR3 length: 14 amino acids. In germline, CDR1 is LNHDA, CDR2 SQIVND (reference sequence). The V segment lost 3 bases and the J segment 2 bases; nucleotides outside the gene matches: 1. The CDR3 spells CASSITGAGNTIYF. The CDR3 DNA sequence: TGTGCCAGTAGTATCACAGGGGCTGGAAACACCATATATTTT. The variable domain in full, with the rest retrieved from reference TRBV19 and TRBJ1-3, is DGGITQSPKYLFRKEGQNVTLSCEQNLNHDAMYWYRQDPGQGLRLIYYSQIVNDFQKGDIAEGYSVSREKKESFPLTVTSAQKNPTAFYLCASSITGAGNTIYFGEGSWLTVV.

V gene TRBV13 combines with J gene TRBJ2-3; the match to TRBD1 covers 7 bases. Germline V gene lookup returns CDR1 PRHDT and CDR2 FYEKMQ (reference sequence). The length of the CDR3 is 16 residues. Trimming at V came to 7 bases and at J to 4 bases, leaving 14 bases not matched to a gene. CDR3 sequence reads: CASTRGTVGGPDTQYF. The CDR3 DNA is TGTGCCAGCACCAGAGGGACAGTGGGCGGGCCAGATACGCAGTATTTT.

V is TRBV30 and J is TRBJ1-1; D is unresolved. V was shortened by 3 bases and J by 7 bases, with 15 bases between the two germline ends. Germline lookup yields CDR1 GTSNPN and CDR2 SVGIG (reference sequence). This CDR3 has 13 amino acids. CDR3 coding DNA: TGTGCCTGGAGCCATACGGGCGGGGATGAAGCTTTCTTT. This translates into CAWSHTGGDEAFF.

The chain links TRBV7-6 to TRBJ1-5; 11 bases fit TRBD1. Germline trimming cut 5 bases from V and 6 bases from J; bases unmatched to any gene: 6. Germline CDR1 and CDR2: SGHVS and FNYEAQ. The length of the CDR3 is 15 residues. The CDR3 is CASSPGQGAFQPQHF. The DNA for the CDR3 is TGTGCCAGCAGCCCAGGACAGGGGGCTTTTCAGCCCCAGCATTTT.

This clone was observed a single time. The J gene is TRBJ2-7, the V gene TRBV3-1 (or the pseudogene TRBV3-2); 8 positions match TRBD1. The J segment lost 0 bases and the V segment lost 4 bases, leaving 8 bases of the junction unmatched. The CDR3 has 16 residues. CDR1 is LGHDT and CDR2 is YNNKEL in the germline V gene (reference sequence). CDR3 DNA: TGTGCCAGCAGCCTCGCCGGGACAGGAAGCTCCTACGAGCAGTACTTC. Its translation is CASSLAGTGSSYEQYF.

In this sample, this clone turned up once. The rearrangement uses TRBV5-5 and TRBJ2-7, with 8 bases aligning to TRBD2. This CDR3 has 14 residues. Trimming at V came to 4 bases and at J to 4 bases, leaving 7 bases not matched to a gene. CDR1 SGHKS and CDR2 YYEKEE come from the germline V gene (reference sequence). The CDR3 nucleotides are TGTGCCAGCAGCATGGGACTAGATTCGTACGAGCAGTACTTC. It translates to CASSMGLDSYEQYF.

The sample holds one count of this clone. The CDR3 is CASNDPGTGTDTQYF. CDR3 sequence (DNA): TGTGCCAGCAACGACCCCGGGACAGGCACAGATACGCAGTATTTT. This chain joins TRBV25-1 and TRBJ2-3; 7 bases match TRBD1. J lost 1 base, V lost 7 bases, and 8 bases had no gene match. The CDR3 runs 15 residues. The germline V gene encodes CDR1 MGHDK and CDR2 SYGVNS. Looking up the rest from reference TRBV25-1 and TRBJ2-3 gives the full variable domain: EADIYQTPRYLVIGTGKKITLECSQTMGHDKMYWYQQDPGMELHLIHYSYGVNSTEKGDLSSESTVSRIRTEHFPLTLESARPSHTSQYLCASNDPGTGTDTQYFGPGTRLTVL.